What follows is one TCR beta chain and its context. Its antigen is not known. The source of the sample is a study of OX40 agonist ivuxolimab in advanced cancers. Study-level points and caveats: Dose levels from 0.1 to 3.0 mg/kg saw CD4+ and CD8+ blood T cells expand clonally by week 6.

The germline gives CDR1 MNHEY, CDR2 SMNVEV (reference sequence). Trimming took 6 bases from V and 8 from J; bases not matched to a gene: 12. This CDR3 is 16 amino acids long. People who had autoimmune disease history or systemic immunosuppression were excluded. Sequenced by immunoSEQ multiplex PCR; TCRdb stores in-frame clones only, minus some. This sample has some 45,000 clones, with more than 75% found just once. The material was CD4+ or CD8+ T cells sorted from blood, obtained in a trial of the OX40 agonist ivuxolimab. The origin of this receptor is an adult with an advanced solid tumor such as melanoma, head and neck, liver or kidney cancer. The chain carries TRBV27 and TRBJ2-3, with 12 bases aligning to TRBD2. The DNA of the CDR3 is TGTGCCAGCAGCAAACTTGCTAGCGGGGGGGTCGGTACGCAGTATTTT. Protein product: CASSKLASGGVGTQYF.